A selection of T cell receptor beta chains follows, all from one sample in a study of T cells in Graves' hyperthyroidism and ophthalmopathy. A single record per CDR3 protein comes from TCRdb applying MiXCR to the multiplex PCR reads. The sample contains over 500,000 distinct CDR3 sequences, 15% to 20% of which appear only once. Sequenced: blood. The origin of the receptors is a woman younger than 45 with Graves' ophthalmopathy. Each CDR3 is given with its conserved first and last residue. Fields, in order: clone size, J gene, V gene, CDR3 protein. Some rows have no size entry. The others give once, few or many, or a class for an expanded clone.

clone_size: -; j_call: TRBJ2-7; v_call: TRBV6-1; cdr3_aa: CASGDPRGESVYEQYF
clone_size: -; j_call: TRBJ2-1; v_call: TRBV20-1; cdr3_aa: CSARHREGLYNEQFF
clone_size: many; j_call: TRBJ2-1; v_call: TRBV2; cdr3_aa: CASTLDGYNEQFF
clone_size: few; j_call: TRBJ1-5; v_call: TRBV12-3/TRBV12-4; cdr3_aa: CASSSDKTGGYSNQPQHF
clone_size: -; j_call: TRBJ2-2; v_call: TRBV5-1; cdr3_aa: CASRALAENTGELFF
clone_size: -; j_call: TRBJ1-1; v_call: TRBV9; cdr3_aa: CASSPPGGFTEALF
clone_size: -; j_call: TRBJ2-4; v_call: TRBV12-3/TRBV12-4; cdr3_aa: CASNLRGVRIQYF
clone_size: few; j_call: TRBJ2-7; v_call: TRBV3-1; cdr3_aa: CASSLGPFSEQYF
clone_size: many; j_call: TRBJ2-7; v_call: TRBV7-2; cdr3_aa: CASSLVVLSGSSVYEQYF
clone_size: many; j_call: TRBJ1-1; v_call: TRBV15; cdr3_aa: CATSRVTEAFF
clone_size: few; j_call: TRBJ2-7; v_call: TRBV20-1; cdr3_aa: CSATGGRNIYEQYF
clone_size: -; j_call: TRBJ2-3; v_call: TRBV5-1; cdr3_aa: CASSLGRLGRTDTQYF
clone_size: -; j_call: TRBJ1-3; v_call: TRBV6-1; cdr3_aa: CASTRTGVENTIYF
clone_size: -; j_call: TRBJ2-7; v_call: TRBV19; cdr3_aa: CASSMISGRGYEQYF
clone_size: few; j_call: TRBJ1-3; v_call: TRBV7-2; cdr3_aa: CASSLAQGGNTIYF
clone_size: few; j_call: TRBJ1-2; v_call: TRBV5-8; cdr3_aa: CASSVTGLTNYGYTF
clone_size: many; j_call: TRBJ2-7; v_call: TRBV7-9; cdr3_aa: CASSYVPSGRVYEQYF
clone_size: -; j_call: TRBJ2-7; v_call: TRBV4-1; cdr3_aa: CASSQGLASTYEQYF
clone_size: many; j_call: TRBJ2-1; v_call: TRBV20-1; cdr3_aa: CSAKKTGLSYNEQFF
clone_size: -; j_call: TRBJ1-2; v_call: TRBV9; cdr3_aa: CASTGWGSNYGYTF
clone_size: -; j_call: TRBJ2-2; v_call: TRBV7-2; cdr3_aa: CASSPGLAGATGELFF
clone_size: many; j_call: TRBJ1-1; v_call: TRBV6-2/TRBV6-3; cdr3_aa: CASSYASMNTEAFF
clone_size: few; j_call: TRBJ2-1; v_call: TRBV28; cdr3_aa: CASNSGGGGNEQFF
clone_size: -; j_call: TRBJ2-2; v_call: TRBV9; cdr3_aa: CASSEGQSNTGELFF
clone_size: few; j_call: TRBJ2-2; v_call: TRBV6-1; cdr3_aa: CASSERTRTGELFF
clone_size: many; j_call: TRBJ2-2; v_call: TRBV28; cdr3_aa: CASRFQGQNGELFF
clone_size: few; j_call: TRBJ1-1; v_call: TRBV12-3/TRBV12-4; cdr3_aa: CASSFSTGGTEAFF
clone_size: many; j_call: TRBJ2-1; v_call: TRBV11-1; cdr3_aa: CASSLGDRRSYNEQFF
clone_size: -; j_call: TRBJ2-3; v_call: TRBV9; cdr3_aa: CASSAPQGSDTQYF
clone_size: -; j_call: TRBJ2-7; v_call: TRBV7-8; cdr3_aa: CASSLEHPSGSRYEQYF
clone_size: many; j_call: TRBJ2-3; v_call: TRBV3-1; cdr3_aa: CASSQEGQGGPDTQYF
clone_size: few; j_call: TRBJ2-2; v_call: TRBV28; cdr3_aa: CASSRYRASGELFF
clone_size: -; j_call: TRBJ1-5; v_call: TRBV12-3/TRBV12-4; cdr3_aa: CASSTQSVDQPQHF
clone_size: -; j_call: TRBJ2-4; v_call: TRBV3-1; cdr3_aa: CASSQGGRGYTKNIQYF
clone_size: few; j_call: TRBJ2-1; v_call: TRBV4-1; cdr3_aa: CASSHKTSGRRDPTNEQFF
clone_size: many; j_call: TRBJ2-5; v_call: TRBV6-1; cdr3_aa: CASSPTGPQRETQYF
clone_size: few; j_call: TRBJ2-5; v_call: TRBV20-1; cdr3_aa: CSAGGGSQETQYF
clone_size: many; j_call: TRBJ1-5; v_call: TRBV7-2; cdr3_aa: CASSLVQGAVQPQHF
clone_size: -; j_call: TRBJ2-2; v_call: TRBV6-6; cdr3_aa: CASSYTIPGLAVVATGELFF
clone_size: many; j_call: TRBJ2-1; v_call: TRBV11-2; cdr3_aa: CASSLLAGGDEQFF
clone_size: -; j_call: TRBJ2-2; v_call: TRBV5-1; cdr3_aa: CASSLRSSGINTGELFF
clone_size: -; j_call: TRBJ2-5; v_call: TRBV24-1; cdr3_aa: CATSDPRGGSNQETQYF
clone_size: -; j_call: TRBJ1-5; v_call: TRBV24-1; cdr3_aa: CATSPWDLNQPQHF
clone_size: many; j_call: TRBJ1-4; v_call: TRBV2; cdr3_aa: CASGRDREGEKLFF
clone_size: few; j_call: TRBJ2-7; v_call: TRBV29-1; cdr3_aa: CSVVRGVASEQYF
clone_size: -; j_call: TRBJ2-1; v_call: TRBV7-9; cdr3_aa: CASSFRLAANEQFF
clone_size: -; j_call: TRBJ2-2; v_call: TRBV9; cdr3_aa: CASSRGEAGELFF
clone_size: -; j_call: TRBJ2-7; v_call: TRBV20-1; cdr3_aa: CSAKDRLEYEQYF